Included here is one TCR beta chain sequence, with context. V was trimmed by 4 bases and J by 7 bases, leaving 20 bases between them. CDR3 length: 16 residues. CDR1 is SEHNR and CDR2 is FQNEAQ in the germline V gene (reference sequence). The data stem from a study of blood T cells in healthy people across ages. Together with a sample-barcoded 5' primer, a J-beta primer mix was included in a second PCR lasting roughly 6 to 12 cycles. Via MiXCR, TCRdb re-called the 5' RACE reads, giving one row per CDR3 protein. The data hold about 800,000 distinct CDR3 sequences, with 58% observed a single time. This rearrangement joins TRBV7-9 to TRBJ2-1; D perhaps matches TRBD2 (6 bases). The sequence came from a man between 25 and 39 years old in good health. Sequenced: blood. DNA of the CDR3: TGTGCCAGCAGCTACCGAAGGAGCGGAGGGACTAATGAGCAGTTCTTC. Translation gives CASSYRRSGGTNEQFF.